The source of this T cell receptor (beta chain) is a study of T cells in Graves' hyperthyroidism and ophthalmopathy. TCR beta CDR3 sequences were amplified from RNA transcripts. HTBI primers were used for first-round RT-PCR of the TCR CDR3. Each CDR3 protein gets one entry after TCRdb re-called the multiplex PCR reads with MiXCR. The sample includes approximately 620,000 distinct CDR3 sequences, 16% of them seen just once. In its sample, this clonotype was seen many times. Its antigen is undetermined. The study based diagnoses on clinical symptoms, serum thyroxine and TRAb, thyroid ultrasound and orbital computed tomography. Whole-study findings and limits: Most expanded thyroid clonotypes above 0.001 recurred in blood.

CDR3 length: 14 amino acids. CDR1 is LGHDT, CDR2 YNNKEL, per germline (reference sequence). The ends lost 3 bases at V and 3 bases at J; junction bases unmatched: 4. The sequence was collected from a woman aged 40 to 55 with Graves' ophthalmopathy. The sample comprised blood. The V gene is TRBV3-1, the J gene TRBJ2-7; 8 bases line up with TRBD2. The CDR3, as DNA: TGTGCCAGCAGCCACTCGACTAGCGTCTACGAGCAGTACTTC. It yields the protein CASSHSTSVYEQYF.